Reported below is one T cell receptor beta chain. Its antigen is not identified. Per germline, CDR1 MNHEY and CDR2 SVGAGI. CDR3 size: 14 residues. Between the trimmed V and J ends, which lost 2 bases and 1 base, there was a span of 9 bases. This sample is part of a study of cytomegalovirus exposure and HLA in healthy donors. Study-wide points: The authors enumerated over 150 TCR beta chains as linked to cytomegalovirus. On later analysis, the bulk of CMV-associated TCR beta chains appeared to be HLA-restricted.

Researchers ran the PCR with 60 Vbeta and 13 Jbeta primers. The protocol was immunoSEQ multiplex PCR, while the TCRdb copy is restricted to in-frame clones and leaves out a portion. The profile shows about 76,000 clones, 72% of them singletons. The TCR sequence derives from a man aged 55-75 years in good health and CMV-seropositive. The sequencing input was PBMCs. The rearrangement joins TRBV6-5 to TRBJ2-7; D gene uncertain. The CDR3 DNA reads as TGTGCCAGCAGTTACGAAGGAGATTCCTACGAGCAGTACTTC. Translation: CASSYEGDSYEQYF.